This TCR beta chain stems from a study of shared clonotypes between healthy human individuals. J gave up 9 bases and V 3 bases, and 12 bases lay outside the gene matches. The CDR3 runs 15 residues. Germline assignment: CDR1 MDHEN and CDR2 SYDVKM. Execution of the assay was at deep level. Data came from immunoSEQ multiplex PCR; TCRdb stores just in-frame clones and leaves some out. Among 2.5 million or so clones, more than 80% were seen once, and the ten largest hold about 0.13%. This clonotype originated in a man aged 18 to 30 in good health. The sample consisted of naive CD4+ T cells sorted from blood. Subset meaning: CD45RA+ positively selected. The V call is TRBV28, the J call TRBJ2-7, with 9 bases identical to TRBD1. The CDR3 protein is CASSFAGQGNIGQYF. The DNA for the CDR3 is TGTGCCAGCAGTTTTGCGGGACAGGGTAATATTGGGCAGTACTTC.